These 4 T cell receptor beta chains were sequenced from one sample in a study of blood T cell repertoires in COVID-19. Assay: immunoSEQ multiplex PCR; the TCRdb copy retains only in-frame clones and omits some. The sample includes a few hundred thousand clones, 88% seen only once; the top ten take approximately 8%. What was sequenced was PBMCs or T cells enriched from blood (not recorded which). The receptors shown here come from a woman between 55 and 75 years old who had recovered from COVID-19.

The chain is built from TRBV7-9 and TRBJ2-2; a weak D match, TRBD1 (6 bases). Looked up from germline, CDR1 is SEHNR and CDR2 is FQNEAQ (reference sequence). V gave up 4 bases and J gave up 4 bases, with 16 bases separating them. The CDR3 is made up of 16 amino acids. CDR3 protein: CASSSYGTSGTGELFF. DNA for the CDR3: TGTGCCAGCAGCTCTTACGGGACAAGTGGCACCGGGGAGCTGTTTTTT.

This chain connects TRBV28 to TRBJ1-4; no clear D. V was clipped by 1 base and J by 0 bases, with 9 bases between them. Germline V gives CDR1 MDHEN, CDR2 SYDVKM. The CDR3 covers 16 residues. The CDR3 coding sequence is TGTGCCAGCAGTTTATTGGGGAGAGCAACTAATGAAAAACTGTTTTTT. It yields the protein CASSLLGRATNEKLFF.

This clone was recorded only once. V usage is TRBV7-9 and J usage is TRBJ2-2; 8 bases are a match to TRBD1. CDR1 is SEHNR and CDR2 is FQNEAQ in the germline V gene (reference sequence). J gave up 0 bases and V 2 bases, and 2 bases lay outside the gene matches. This CDR3 is 16 amino acids long. In DNA, the CDR3 is TGTGCCAGCAGCTTATCAGGGGGCGCGAACACCGGGGAGCTGTTTTTT. Encoded protein: CASSLSGGANTGELFF.

The chain joins TRBV29-1 to TRBJ2-7; TRBD1 is a possible D gene (5 bases). The CDR3 is 13 amino acids. The germline gives CDR1 SQVTM, CDR2 ANQGSEA. V gave up 5 bases and J gave up 3 bases, with 14 bases separating them. The CDR3 sequence is CSVRRQGVYEQYF. The CDR3 region has the DNA TGCAGCGTTCGGCGCCAGGGTGTCTACGAGCAGTACTTC.